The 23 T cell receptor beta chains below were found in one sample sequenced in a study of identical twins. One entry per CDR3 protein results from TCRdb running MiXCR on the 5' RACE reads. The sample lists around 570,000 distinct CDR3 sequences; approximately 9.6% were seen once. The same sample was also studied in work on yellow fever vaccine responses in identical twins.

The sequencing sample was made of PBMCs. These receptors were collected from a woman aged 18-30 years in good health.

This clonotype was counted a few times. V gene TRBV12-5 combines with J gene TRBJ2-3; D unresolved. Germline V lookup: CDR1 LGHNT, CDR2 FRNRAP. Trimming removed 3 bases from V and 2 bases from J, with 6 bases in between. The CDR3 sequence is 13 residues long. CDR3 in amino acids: CASGLVNTDTQYF. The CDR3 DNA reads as TGTGCTAGTGGTTTAGTTAACACAGATACGCAGTATTTT. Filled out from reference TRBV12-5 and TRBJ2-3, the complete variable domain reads DARVTQTPRHKVTEMGQEVTMRCQPILGHNTVFWYRQTMMQGLELLAYFRNRAPLDDSGMPKDRFSAEMPDATLATLKIQPSEPRDSAVYFCASGLVNTDTQYFGPGTRLTVL.

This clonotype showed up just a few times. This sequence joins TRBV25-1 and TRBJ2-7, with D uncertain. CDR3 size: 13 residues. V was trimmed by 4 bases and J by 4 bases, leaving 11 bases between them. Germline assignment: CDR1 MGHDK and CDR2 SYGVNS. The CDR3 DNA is TGTGCCAGCAGTGGCTACCCGGCGTACGAGCAGTACTTC. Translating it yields CASSGYPAYEQYF.

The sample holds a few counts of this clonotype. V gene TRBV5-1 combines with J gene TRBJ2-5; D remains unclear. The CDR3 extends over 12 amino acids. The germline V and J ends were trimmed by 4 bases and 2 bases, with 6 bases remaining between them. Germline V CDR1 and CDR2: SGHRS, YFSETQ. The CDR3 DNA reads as TGCGCCAGCAGCGATATTCAAGAGACCCAGTACTTC. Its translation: CASSDIQETQYF. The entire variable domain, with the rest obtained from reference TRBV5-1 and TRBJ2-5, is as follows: KAGVTQTPRYLIKTRGQQVTLSCSPISGHRSVSWYQQTPGQGLQFLFEYFSETQRNKGNFPGRFSGRQFSNSRSEMNVSTLELGDSALYLCASSDIQETQYFGPGTRLLVL.

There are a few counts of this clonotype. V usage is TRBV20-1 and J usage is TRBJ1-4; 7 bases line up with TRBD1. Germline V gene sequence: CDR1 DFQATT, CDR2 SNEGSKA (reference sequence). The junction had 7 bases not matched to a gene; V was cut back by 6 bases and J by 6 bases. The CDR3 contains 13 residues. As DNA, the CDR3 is TGCAGTGCCCGGGACAGTTGGGATGAAAAACTGTTTTTT. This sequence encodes CSARDSWDEKLFF.

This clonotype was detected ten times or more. This CDR3 reads CASSLGGVDQPQHF. The CDR3 DNA reads TGCGCCAGCAGCTTGGGTGGGGTGGATCAGCCCCAGCATTTT. This chain joins TRBV5-1 and TRBJ1-5; D not certain. The germline gives CDR1 SGHRS, CDR2 YFSETQ. V was clipped by 0 bases and J by 5 bases, with 9 bases between them. The CDR3 sequence is 14 residues long.

Here the CDR3 DNA reads TGCGCCATTCGGTACGCAACGAACACCGGGGAGCTGTTTTTT. Protein: CAIRYATNTGELFF. The rearrangement joins TRBV5-1 to TRBJ2-2; D call uncertain. Trimming removed 9 bases from V and 0 bases from J, with 12 bases in between. The germline V gene encodes CDR1 SGHRS and CDR2 YFSETQ. The length of the CDR3 is 14 residues.

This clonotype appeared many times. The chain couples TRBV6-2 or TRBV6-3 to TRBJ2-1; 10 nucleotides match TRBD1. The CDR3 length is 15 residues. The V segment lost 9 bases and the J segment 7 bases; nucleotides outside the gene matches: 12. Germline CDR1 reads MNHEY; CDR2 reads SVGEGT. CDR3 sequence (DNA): TGTGCCAGTAAAACCGACAGGGGGCAAAGGAATGAGCAGTTCTTC. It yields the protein CASKTDRGQRNEQFF.

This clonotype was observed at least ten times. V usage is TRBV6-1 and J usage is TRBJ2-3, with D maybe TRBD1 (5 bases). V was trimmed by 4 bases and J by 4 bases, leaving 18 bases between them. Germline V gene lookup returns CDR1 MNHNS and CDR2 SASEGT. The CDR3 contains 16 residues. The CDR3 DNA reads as TGTGCCAGCAGTGCCCCCCCGTCCAGGGCGGCAGATACGCAGTATTTT. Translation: CASSAPPSRAADTQYF.

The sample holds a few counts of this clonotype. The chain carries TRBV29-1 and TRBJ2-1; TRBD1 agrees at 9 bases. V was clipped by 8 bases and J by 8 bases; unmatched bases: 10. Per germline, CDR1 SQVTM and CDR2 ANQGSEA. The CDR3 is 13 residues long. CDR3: CSMPGQGSYEQFF. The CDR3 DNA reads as TGCAGCATGCCGGGACAGGGTTCCTATGAGCAGTTCTTC.

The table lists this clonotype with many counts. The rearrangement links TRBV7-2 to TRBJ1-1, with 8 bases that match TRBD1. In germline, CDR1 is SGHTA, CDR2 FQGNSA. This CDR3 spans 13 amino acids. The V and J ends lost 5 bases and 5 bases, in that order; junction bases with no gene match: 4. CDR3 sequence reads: CASSGQGGTEAFF. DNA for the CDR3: TGTGCCAGCAGCGGACAGGGTGGGACTGAAGCTTTCTTT.

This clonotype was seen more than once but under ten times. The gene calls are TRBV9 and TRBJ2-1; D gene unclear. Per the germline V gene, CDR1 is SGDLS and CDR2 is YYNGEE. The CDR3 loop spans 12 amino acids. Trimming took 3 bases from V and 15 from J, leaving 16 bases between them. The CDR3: CASSARGPPLFF. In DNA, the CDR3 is TGTGCCAGCAGCGCCAGAGGACCCCCCCTGTTCTTC.

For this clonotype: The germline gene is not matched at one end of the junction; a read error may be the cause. Written as DNA, the CDR3 is TGTGCTAGCAGCTTTGGGGTCAACAATGAGCAGTTCTTC. This encodes CASSFGVNNEQFF. The chain employs TRBV7-7 and TRBJ2-1; D is uncertain. CDR3 length: 13 residues. Germline assignment: CDR1 SSHAT and CDR2 FNYEAQ (reference sequence).

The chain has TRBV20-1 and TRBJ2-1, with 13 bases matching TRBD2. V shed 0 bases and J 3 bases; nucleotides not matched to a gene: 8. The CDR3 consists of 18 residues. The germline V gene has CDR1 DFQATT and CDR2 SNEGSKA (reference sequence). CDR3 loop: CSARDDRLAGGFYNEQFF. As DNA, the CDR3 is TGCAGTGCTAGAGATGACCGACTAGCGGGAGGTTTCTACAATGAGCAGTTCTTC.

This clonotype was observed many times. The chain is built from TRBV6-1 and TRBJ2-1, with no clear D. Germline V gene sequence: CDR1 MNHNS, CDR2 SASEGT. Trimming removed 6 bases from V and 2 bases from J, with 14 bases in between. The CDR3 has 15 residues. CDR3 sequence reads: CASRLSSYPYNEQFF. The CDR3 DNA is TGTGCCAGCAGACTCTCTAGTTACCCCTACAATGAGCAGTTCTTC.

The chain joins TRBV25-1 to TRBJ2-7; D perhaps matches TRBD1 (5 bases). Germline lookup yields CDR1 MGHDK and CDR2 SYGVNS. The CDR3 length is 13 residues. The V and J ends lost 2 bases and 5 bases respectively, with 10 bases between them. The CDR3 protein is CASSEQGTHEQYF. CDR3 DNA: TGTGCCAGCAGTGAACAGGGCACCCACGAGCAGTACTTC.

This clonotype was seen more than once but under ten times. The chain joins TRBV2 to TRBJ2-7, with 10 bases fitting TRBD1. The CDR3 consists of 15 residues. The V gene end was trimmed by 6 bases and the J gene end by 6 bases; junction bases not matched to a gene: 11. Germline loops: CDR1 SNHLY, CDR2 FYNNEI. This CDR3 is CASRELDRGRFEQYF. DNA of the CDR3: TGTGCCAGCAGGGAACTAGACAGGGGGCGCTTCGAGCAGTACTTC.

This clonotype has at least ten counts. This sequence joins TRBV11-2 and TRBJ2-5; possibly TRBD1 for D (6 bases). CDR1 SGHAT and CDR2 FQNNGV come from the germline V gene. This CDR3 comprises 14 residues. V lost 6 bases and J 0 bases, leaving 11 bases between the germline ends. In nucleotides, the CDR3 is TGTGCCAGCAGTCCCCGGGACAACCAAGAGACCCAGTACTTC. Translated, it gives CASSPRDNQETQYF.

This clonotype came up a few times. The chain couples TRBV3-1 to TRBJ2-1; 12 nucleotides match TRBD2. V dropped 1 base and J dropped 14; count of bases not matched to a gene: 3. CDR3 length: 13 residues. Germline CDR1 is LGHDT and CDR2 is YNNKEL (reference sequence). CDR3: CASSQASGGGKFF. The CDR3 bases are TGTGCCAGCAGCCAAGCTAGCGGGGGGGGTAAGTTCTTC.

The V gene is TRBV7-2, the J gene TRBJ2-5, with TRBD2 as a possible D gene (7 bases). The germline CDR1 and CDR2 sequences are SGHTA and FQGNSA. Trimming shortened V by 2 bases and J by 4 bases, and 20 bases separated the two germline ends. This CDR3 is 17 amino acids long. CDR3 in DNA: TGTGCCAGCAGCTTATTATTAGGGGGGGGGCAGAGAGAGACCCAGTACTTC. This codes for CASSLLLGGGQRETQYF. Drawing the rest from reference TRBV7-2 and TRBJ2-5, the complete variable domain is GAGVSQSPSNKVTEKGKDVELRCDPISGHTALYWYRQSLGQGLEFLIYFQGNSAPDKSGLPSDRFSAERTGGSVSTLTIQRTQQEDSAVYLCASSLLLGGGQRETQYFGPGTRLLVL.

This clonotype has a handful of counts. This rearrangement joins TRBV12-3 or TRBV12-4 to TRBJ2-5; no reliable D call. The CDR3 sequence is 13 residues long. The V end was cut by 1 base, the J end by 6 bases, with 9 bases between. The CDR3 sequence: CASSLDPGKTQYF. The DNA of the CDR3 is TGTGCCAGCAGTTTAGATCCTGGGAAGACCCAGTACTTC.

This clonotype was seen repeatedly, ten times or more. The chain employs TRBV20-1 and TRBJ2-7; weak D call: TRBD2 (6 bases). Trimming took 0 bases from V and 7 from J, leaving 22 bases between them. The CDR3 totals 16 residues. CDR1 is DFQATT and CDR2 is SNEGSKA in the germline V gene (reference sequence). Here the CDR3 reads CSAREGVRGNVGEQYF. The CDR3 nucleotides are TGCAGTGCTAGAGAGGGAGTCCGCGGGAATGTGGGGGAGCAGTACTTC.

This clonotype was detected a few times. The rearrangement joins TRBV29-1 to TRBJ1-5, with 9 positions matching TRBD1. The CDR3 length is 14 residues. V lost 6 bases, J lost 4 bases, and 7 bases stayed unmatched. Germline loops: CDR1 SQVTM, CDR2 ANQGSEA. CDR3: CSVAGTGKNQPQHF. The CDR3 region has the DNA TGCAGCGTGGCTGGGACAGGGAAAAATCAGCCCCAGCATTTT.

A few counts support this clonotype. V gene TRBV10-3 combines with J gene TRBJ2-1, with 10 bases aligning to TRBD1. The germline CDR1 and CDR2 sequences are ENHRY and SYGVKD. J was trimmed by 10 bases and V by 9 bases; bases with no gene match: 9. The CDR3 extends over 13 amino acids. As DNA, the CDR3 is TGTGCCATAAAGCCGGGACAGGGGATAGAGCAGTTCTTC. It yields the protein CAIKPGQGIEQFF.